A selection of T cell receptor beta chains follows, all from one sample in a study of blood T cell repertoires in COVID-19. The repertoire was sequenced with immunoSEQ multiplex PCR; TCRdb's copy has only in-frame clones and lacks some. The data hold some 140,000 clones, with around 80% observed a single time. The sequenced sample was peripheral blood. These receptor sequences come from a man of 80 years or more with acute or convalescent COVID-19. The CDR3 runs from the conserved cysteine through the conserved F or W. Each record gives: clone size, D gene, J gene, V gene, CDR3 protein, CDR3 DNA. A D gene is named only where the DNA matches it firmly. A row's size may be missing; if present it is once, few, many or a size class.

>-|TRBD2|TRBJ2-5|TRBV7-3
CASSPSGGGQETQYF
TGTGCCAGCAGTCCTAGCGGGGGAGGCCAAGAGACCCAGTACTTC
>-|TRBD1|TRBJ1-2|TRBV18
CASSQFQGAFNYGYTF
TGTGCCAGCTCACAATTTCAGGGGGCCTTCAACTATGGCTACACCTTC
>-|TRBD1|TRBJ1-6|TRBV7-8
CASSLSGGISPLHF
TGTGCCAGCAGCTTATCAGGGGGCATTTCACCCCTCCACTTT
>-|-|TRBJ1-1|TRBV30
CALSRDTEAFF
TGTGCCCTCTCCAGGGACACTGAAGCTTTCTTT
>few|TRBD2|TRBJ2-2|TRBV10-3
CAISESEVAGRGELFF
TGTGCCATCAGTGAGTCTGAGGTAGCGGGGCGAGGGGAGCTGTTTTTT
>-|-|TRBJ2-3|TRBV3-1/TRBV3-2
CASSQGQGGTDTQYF
TGTGCCAGCAGCCAAGGGCAGGGGGGTACAGATACGCAGTATTTT
>once|TRBD1|TRBJ2-2|TRBV5-4
CASRRDRTTGELFF
TGTGCCAGCAGGAGGGACAGGACGACCGGGGAGCTGTTTTTT
>-|TRBD1|TRBJ2-7|TRBV5-4
CASSSARQGSEQYF
TGTGCCAGCAGCTCCGCCCGACAGGGGAGCGAGCAGTACTTC
>-|-|TRBJ2-1|TRBV6-6
CASSLEEEQFF
TGTGCCAGCAGTCTCGAGGAGGAGCAGTTCTTC
>-|-|TRBJ1-3|TRBV6-5
CASKSSGDSGNTIYF
TGTGCCAGCAAATCATCGGGGGACTCTGGAAACACCATATATTTT
>-|-|TRBJ2-1|TRBV4-3
CASSQDRRDNFYNEQFF
TGCGCCAGCAGCCAAGATCGCCGGGACAATTTTTACAATGAGCAGTTCTTC
>-|TRBD2|TRBJ2-5|TRBV5-4
CASSFSGGGETQYF
TGTGCCAGCAGCTTTAGCGGGGGGGGCGAGACCCAGTACTTC
>-|TRBD2|TRBJ2-5|TRBV7-2
CASSLASGGGQETQYF
TGTGCCAGCAGCTTAGCTAGCGGGGGAGGGCAAGAGACCCAGTACTTC
>-|-|TRBJ2-7|TRBV18
CASSSGVNGYEQYF
TGTGCCAGCTCATCAGGGGTAAACGGCTACGAGCAGTACTTC
>once|-|TRBJ1-1|TRBV11-3
CASSPSRGSAEAFF
TGTGCCAGCAGCCCTAGTCGGGGAAGCGCTGAAGCTTTCTTT
>few|-|TRBJ1-5|TRBV19
CASSIRHQEPQHF
TGTGCCAGTAGTATAAGACACCAGGAGCCCCAGCATTTT
>-|-|TRBJ2-5|TRBV29-1
CSVEGTPTQYF
TGCAGCGTTGAAGGGACACCCACCCAGTACTTC
>-|-|TRBJ1-1|TRBV5-6
CASSPLKNTEAFF
TGTGCCAGCAGCCCACTCAAGAACACTGAAGCTTTCTTT
>-|TRBD2|TRBJ2-5|TRBV28
CASSVSPGRGLVTQYF
TGTGCCAGCTCTGTCAGCCCTGGGAGGGGATTGGTGACCCAGTACTTC
>few|TRBD1|TRBJ2-2|TRBV5-5
CASSFRGTGVNTGELFF
TGTGCCAGCAGTTTTCGGGGGACAGGGGTCAACACCGGGGAGCTGTTTTTT
>-|-|TRBJ2-1|TRBV7-9
CASSPRPGSSYNEQFF
TGTGCCAGCAGCCCCAGGCCGGGGAGCTCCTACAATGAGCAGTTCTTC
>-|-|TRBJ1-6|TRBV3-1/TRBV3-2
CASSTMGGRNSPLHF
TGTGCCAGCAGCACCATGGGGGGTAGGAATTCACCCCTCCACTTT
>-|-|TRBJ2-5|TRBV27
CASRTMRETQYF
TGTGCCAGCAGGACCATGAGGGAGACCCAGTACTTC
>once|-|TRBJ2-7|TRBV25-1
CASSRMGQGSYEQYF
TGTGCCAGCAGCCGAATGGGTCAGGGCTCCTACGAGCAGTACTTC
>-|TRBD2|TRBJ2-5|TRBV5-6
CASTYARASGGAGETQYF
TGTGCCAGCACGTACGCGAGGGCTAGCGGGGGGGCCGGGGAGACCCAGTACTTC
>-|TRBD1|TRBJ1-4|TRBV28
CATHGQGYEKLFF
TGTGCCACCCACGGACAGGGTTATGAAAAACTGTTTTTT
>-|TRBD1|TRBJ1-2|TRBV3-1/TRBV3-2
CASSLSGTGANGYTF
TGTGCCAGCAGCCTTTCCGGGACAGGGGCAAATGGCTACACCTTC
>-|TRBD1|TRBJ2-2|TRBV27
CASRAGGPGELFF
TGTGCCAGCAGGGCAGGGGGCCCCGGGGAGCTGTTTTTT